This T cell receptor beta chain is drawn from a study of T cells in Graves' hyperthyroidism and ophthalmopathy. Study results and limitations: In the blood, most expanded thyroid clonotypes above 0.001 appeared as well. The model's output predicted ophthalmopathy at a median of approximately 6.5 months prior to onset.

RNA transcripts yielded amplified TCR beta CDR3 regions. A set of HTBI primers served as the primers for a first-round RT-PCR of the TCR CDR3. TCRdb re-called the multiplex PCR reads through MiXCR, storing one row per CDR3 protein. This table holds around 560,000 distinct CDR3 sequences, 16% found once. The definition of stable Graves' hyperthyroidism was no ophthalmopathy progression within 18 months. The authors obtained PBMCs from around 11 ml of fresh peripheral blood. V lost 2 bases to trimming and J lost 12 bases, with 17 bases between them. Per germline, CDR1 DFQATT and CDR2 SNEGSKA (reference sequence). The CDR3 runs to 13 residues. As for this clonotype: Its cognate antigen is unknown.

The sequence came from a young woman with Graves' hyperthyroidism. Sequencing was carried out using blood. The chain links TRBV20-1 to TRBJ2-1; no definite D call. The CDR3 nucleotides read TGCAGTGCTAGATCCGTGGGTAGGGATTCGCAGTTCTTC. Amino acid sequence: CSARSVGRDSQFF.